This T cell receptor beta chain is drawn from a study of OX40 agonist ivuxolimab in advanced cancers. Study context: Patients were given ivuxolimab, an antibody that agonizes OX40 (CD134). General observations from the study: Partly responding patients at 0.1-3.0 mg/kg showed some of the smallest clonal expansion. Clonal expansion by week 6 occurred in CD4+ and CD8+ blood T cells (at 0.1 to 3.0 mg/kg).

Data came from immunoSEQ multiplex PCR; TCRdb stores just in-frame clones and leaves some out. In the table there are approximately 13,000 clones, over 70% of which are singletons. The CDR3 loop spans 12 amino acids. V was cut by 7 bases and J by 2 bases, with 9 bases left in between. The germline gives CDR1 MNHEY, CDR2 SVGAGI. Worth noting for this clone: Its cognate antigen is unknown.

The receptor comes from an adult with an advanced solid tumor such as melanoma, head and neck, liver or kidney cancer. Source: CD4+ or CD8+ T cells sorted from blood, taken in a trial of the OX40 agonist ivuxolimab. The chain employs TRBV6-5 and TRBJ2-7, with a weak D call TRBD1 (6 bases). Here the CDR3 DNA reads TGTGCCAGCATGGGGGCCCCCTACGAGCAGTACTTC. It translates to CASMGAPYEQYF.